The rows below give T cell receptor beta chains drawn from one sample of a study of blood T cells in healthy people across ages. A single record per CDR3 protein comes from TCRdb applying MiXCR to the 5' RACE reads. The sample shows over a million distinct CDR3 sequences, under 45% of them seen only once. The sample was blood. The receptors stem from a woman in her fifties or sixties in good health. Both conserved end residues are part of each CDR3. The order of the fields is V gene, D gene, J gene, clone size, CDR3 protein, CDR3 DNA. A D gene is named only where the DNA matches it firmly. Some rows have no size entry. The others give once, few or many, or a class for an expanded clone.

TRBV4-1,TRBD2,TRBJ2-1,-,CASSQPRLAGGPFTSSYNEQFF,TGCGCCAGCAGCCAACCCCGACTAGCGGGAGGGCCTTTCACGAGCTCCTACAATGAGCAGTTCTTC
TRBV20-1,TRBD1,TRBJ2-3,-,CSAREDRPKLTDTQYF,TGCAGTGCTAGGGAGGACAGGCCTAAACTCACAGATACGCAGTATTTT
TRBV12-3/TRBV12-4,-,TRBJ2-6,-,CASSLRVSGANVLTF,TGTGCCAGCAGTCTCAGGGTTTCTGGGGCCAACGTCCTGACTTTC
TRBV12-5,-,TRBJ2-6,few,CASGTFSGANVLTF,TGTGCTAGTGGGACCTTCTCTGGGGCCAACGTCCTGACTTTC
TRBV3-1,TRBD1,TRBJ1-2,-,CASSQATGIGYTF,TGTGCCAGCAGCCAAGCGACAGGGATCGGCTACACCTTC
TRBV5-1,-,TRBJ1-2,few,CASSGRDRGRFNYGYTF,TGCGCCAGCAGCGGCCGGGACCGTGGAAGATTTAACTATGGCTACACCTTC
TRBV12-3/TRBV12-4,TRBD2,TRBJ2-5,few,CASSFPLAVKETQYF,TGTGCCAGCAGTTTCCCACTAGCGGTGAAAGAGACCCAGTACTTC
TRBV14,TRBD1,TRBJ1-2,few,CASSPVSRGHGYTF,TGTGCCAGCAGCCCCGTGAGTAGGGGGCACGGCTACACCTTC
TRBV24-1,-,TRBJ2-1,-,CATSDPTGGVAGEQFF,TGTGCCACCAGTGACCCGACAGGAGGGGTGGCGGGTGAGCAGTTCTTC
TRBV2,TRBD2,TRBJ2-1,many,CASSPQVPPSGQSGAYNEQFF,TGTGCCAGCAGTCCCCAGGTTCCGCCTAGCGGTCAAAGCGGGGCCTACAATGAGCAGTTCTTC
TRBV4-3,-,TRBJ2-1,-,CASSQSETQEQFF,TGCGCCAGCAGCCAGTCGGAGACACAGGAGCAGTTCTTC
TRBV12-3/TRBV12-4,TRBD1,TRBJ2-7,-,CASSYRTGVFYEQYF,TGTGCCAGCAGTTACCGGACAGGGGTCTTCTACGAGCAGTACTTC
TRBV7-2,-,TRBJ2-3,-,CASSEDPRGTDTQYF,TGTGCCAGCAGCGAAGACCCAAGGGGCACAGATACGCAGTATTTT
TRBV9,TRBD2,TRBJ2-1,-,CASSVTSGRAFNEQFF,TGTGCCAGCAGCGTGACTAGCGGGAGGGCCTTTAATGAGCAGTTCTTC
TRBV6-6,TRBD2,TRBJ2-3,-,CASIRGGSRADTQYF,TGTGCCAGCATCCGTGGCGGGAGTAGGGCAGATACGCAGTATTTT
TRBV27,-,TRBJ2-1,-,CASSFLLGEQFF,TGTGCCAGCAGTTTTCTCTTAGGTGAGCAGTTCTTC
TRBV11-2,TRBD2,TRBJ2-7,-,CATTLAGAVYEQYF,TGTGCCACCACCCTGGCGGGAGCTGTCTACGAGCAGTACTTC
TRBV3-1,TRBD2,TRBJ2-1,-,CASSRIAALAGRGEQFF,TGTGCCAGCAGCCGTATAGCCGCGCTAGCGGGAAGGGGTGAGCAGTTCTTC
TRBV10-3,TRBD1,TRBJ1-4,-,CAISEEPSTGEDEKLFF,TGTGCCATCAGTGAGGAGCCCTCGACAGGGGAGGATGAAAAACTGTTTTTT
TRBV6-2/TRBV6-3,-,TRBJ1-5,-,CASKSVGQPQHF,TGTGCCAGCAAATCTGTAGGTCAGCCCCAGCATTTT
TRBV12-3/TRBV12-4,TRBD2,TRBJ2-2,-,CASRKVSGRRGELFF,TGTGCCAGCAGAAAAGTTAGCGGGAGGCGCGGGGAGCTGTTTTTT
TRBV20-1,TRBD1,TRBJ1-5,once,CSATLDRGNQPQHF,TGCAGTGCTACCTTAGACAGGGGCAATCAGCCCCAGCATTTT
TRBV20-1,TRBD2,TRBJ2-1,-,CSMTGGGLSYNEQFF,TGCAGTATGACCGGGGGGGGGCTCTCCTACAATGAGCAGTTCTTC
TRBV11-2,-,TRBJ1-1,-,CASSLDGGGTEAFF,TGTGCCAGCAGCTTAGACGGGGGCGGCACTGAAGCTTTCTTT
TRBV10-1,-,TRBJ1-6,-,CASTFTTSPLHF,TGCGCCAGCACCTTCACCACTTCACCCCTCCACTTT
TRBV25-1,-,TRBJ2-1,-,CASGSLGQVPQFF,TGTGCCAGCGGATCCCTCGGCCAGGTGCCTCAGTTCTTC
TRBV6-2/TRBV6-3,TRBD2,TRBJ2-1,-,CASSYPPPGLAGGPQNEQFF,TGTGCCAGCAGTTACCCGCCACCGGGACTAGCGGGAGGGCCGCAAAATGAGCAGTTCTTC
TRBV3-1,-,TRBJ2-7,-,CASSQSQMKTRYF,TGTGCCAGCAGCCAATCCCAGATGAAGACCCGGTACTTC
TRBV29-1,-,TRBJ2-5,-,CSVGPRLSGEQYF,TGCAGCGTTGGTCCCAGACTGTCAGGGGAGCAGTACTTC
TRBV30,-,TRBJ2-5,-,CASQGAGGQETQYF,TGTGCCTCCCAGGGGGCGGGGGGTCAAGAGACCCAGTACTTC
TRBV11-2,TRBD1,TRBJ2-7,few,CASSLSPGGGYEQYF,TGTGCCAGCAGCCTCTCCCCAGGGGGTGGCTACGAGCAGTACTTC
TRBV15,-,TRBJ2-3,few,CATSGDLEGVADTQYF,TGTGCCACCAGCGGAGACTTGGAGGGAGTAGCAGATACGCAGTATTTT
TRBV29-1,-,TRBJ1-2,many,CSVPGRLYGYTF,TGCAGCGTCCCGGGACGTCTCTATGGCTACACCTTC
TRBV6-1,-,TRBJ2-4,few,CASSEARGQGAKNIQYF,TGTGCCAGCAGTGAAGCGCGGGGTCAGGGGGCCAAAAACATTCAGTACTTC
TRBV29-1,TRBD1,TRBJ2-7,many,CSVLTRTGGRIYEQYF,TGCAGCGTACTCACTCGGACAGGGGGAAGAATCTACGAGCAGTACTTC
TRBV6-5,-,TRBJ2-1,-,CASRSASSYNEQFF,TGTGCCAGCAGGTCAGCAAGCTCCTACAATGAGCAGTTCTTC
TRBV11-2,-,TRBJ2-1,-,CASSLEGKYEQFF,TGTGCCAGCAGCTTAGAGGGGAAGTATGAGCAGTTCTTC
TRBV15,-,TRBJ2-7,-,CATSNERHYEQYF,TGTGCCACCAGCAACGAGCGGCACTACGAGCAGTACTTC